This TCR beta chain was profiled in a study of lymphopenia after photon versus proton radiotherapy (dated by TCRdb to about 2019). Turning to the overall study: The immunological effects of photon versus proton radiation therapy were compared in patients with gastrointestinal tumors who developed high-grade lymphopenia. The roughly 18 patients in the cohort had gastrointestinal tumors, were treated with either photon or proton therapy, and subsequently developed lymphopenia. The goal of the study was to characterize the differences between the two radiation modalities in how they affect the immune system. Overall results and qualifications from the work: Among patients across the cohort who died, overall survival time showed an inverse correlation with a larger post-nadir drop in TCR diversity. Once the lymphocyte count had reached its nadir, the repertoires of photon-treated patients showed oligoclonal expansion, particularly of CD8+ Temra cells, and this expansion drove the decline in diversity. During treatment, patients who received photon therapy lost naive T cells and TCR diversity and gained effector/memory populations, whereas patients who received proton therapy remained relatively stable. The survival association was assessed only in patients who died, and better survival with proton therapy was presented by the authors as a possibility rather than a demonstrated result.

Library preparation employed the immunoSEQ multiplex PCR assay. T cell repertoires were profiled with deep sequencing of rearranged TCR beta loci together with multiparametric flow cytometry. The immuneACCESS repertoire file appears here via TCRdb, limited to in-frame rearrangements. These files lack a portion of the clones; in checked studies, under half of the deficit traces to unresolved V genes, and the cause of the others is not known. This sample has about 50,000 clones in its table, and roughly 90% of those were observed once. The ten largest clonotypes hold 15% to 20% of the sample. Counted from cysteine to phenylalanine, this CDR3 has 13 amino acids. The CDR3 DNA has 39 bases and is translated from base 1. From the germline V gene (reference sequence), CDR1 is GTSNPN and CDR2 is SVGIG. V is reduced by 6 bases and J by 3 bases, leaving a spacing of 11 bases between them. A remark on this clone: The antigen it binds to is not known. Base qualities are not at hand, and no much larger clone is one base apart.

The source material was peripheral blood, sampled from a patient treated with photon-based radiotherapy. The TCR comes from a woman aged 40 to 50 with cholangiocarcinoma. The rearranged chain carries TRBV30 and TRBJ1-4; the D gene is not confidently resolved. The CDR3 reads CACGGEANEKLFF. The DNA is TGTGCCTGTGGCGGTGAGGCTAATGAAAAACTGTTTTTT.